The T cell receptor beta chain under discussion was sequenced for a study of T-cell reconstitution after alpha-beta-depleted transplantation in children. Notes on the study in general: Some patients' high day-60 TCRbeta diversity was attributed to recipient cells surviving conditioning. It was newly produced T cells that mostly accounted for T-cell counts and diversity one year after transplant.

About this clonotype: Its specificity is not known.

The germline V gene has CDR1 SGHVS and CDR2 FQNEAQ. V was pared by 3 bases and J by 11 bases, with 19 bases between. The CDR3 is 14 amino acids. As it was prepared, the TCRbeta library received unique molecular identifiers. TCRdb itself ran the PCR reads through MiXCR, one entry per CDR3 protein. This sample has some 81,000 distinct CDR3 sequences, with 11% to 15% found just once. The chain links TRBV7-8 to TRBJ1-2; D may be TRBD1 (6 bases). The sequence came from a male patient between 2 and 10 years old who had a stem cell transplant for acute lymphoblastic leukemia, so the T cells may come from the graft donor. The sequences come from PBMCs, mostly from graft donor cells, collected 180 days after TCRalphabeta/CD19-depleted stem cell transplant. CDR3 in DNA: TGTGCCAGCAGCTTCGACGGACAGTTGAAAGGGTACACCTTC. It encodes CASSFDGQLKGYTF.